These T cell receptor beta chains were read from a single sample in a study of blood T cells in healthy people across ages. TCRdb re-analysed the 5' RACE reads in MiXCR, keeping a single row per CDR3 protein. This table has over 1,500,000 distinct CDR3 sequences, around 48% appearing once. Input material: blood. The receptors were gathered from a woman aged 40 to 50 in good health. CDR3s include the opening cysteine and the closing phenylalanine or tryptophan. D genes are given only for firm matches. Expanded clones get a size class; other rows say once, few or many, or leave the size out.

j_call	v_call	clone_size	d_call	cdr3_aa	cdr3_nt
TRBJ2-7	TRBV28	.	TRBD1	CASSARQGFTYEQYF	TGTGCCAGCAGCGCCCGACAGGGGTTCACCTACGAGCAGTACTTC
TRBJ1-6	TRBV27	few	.	CASSFDSPLHF	TGTGCCAGCAGTTTCGATTCACCCCTCCACTTT
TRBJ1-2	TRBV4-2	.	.	CASSPRQDSNYGYTF	TGTGCCAGCAGCCCCCGTCAGGACTCTAACTATGGCTACACCTTC
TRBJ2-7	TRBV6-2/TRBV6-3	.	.	CASSTPRTTTYEQYF	TGTGCCAGCAGCACGCCCCGGACAACCACCTACGAGCAGTACTTC
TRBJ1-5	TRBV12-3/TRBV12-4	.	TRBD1	CASSQRQGNSNQPQHF	TGTGCCAGCAGTCAGCGACAGGGCAATAGCAATCAGCCCCAGCATTTT
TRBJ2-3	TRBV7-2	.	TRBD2	CASSFQSGGVTDTQYF	TGTGCCAGCAGCTTCCAAAGCGGGGGGGTCACAGATACGCAGTATTTT
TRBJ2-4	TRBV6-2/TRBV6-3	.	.	CASSYAQGLAKNIQYF	TGTGCCAGCAGTTACGCCCAGGGACTAGCCAAAAACATTCAGTACTTC
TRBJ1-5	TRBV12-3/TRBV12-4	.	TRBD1	CASSLRTGGNQPQHF	TGCGCCAGCAGCTTGAGGACAGGAGGCAATCAGCCCCAGCATTTT
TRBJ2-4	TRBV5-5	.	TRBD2	CASSFARSSGGATRAKNIQYF	TGTGCCAGCAGCTTTGCCCGTTCTAGCGGGGGGGCAACAAGAGCCAAAAACATTCAGTACTTC
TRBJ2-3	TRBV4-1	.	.	CASSQDHDRSTDTQYF	TGCGCCAGCAGCCAAGATCACGATAGGAGCACAGATACGCAGTATTTT
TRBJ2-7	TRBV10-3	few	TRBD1	CAIGQGYEQYF	TGTGCCATCGGACAGGGCTACGAGCAGTACTTC
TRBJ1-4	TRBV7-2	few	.	CASSSRPAEKLFF	TGTGCCAGCAGCTCTAGGCCGGCTGAAAAACTGTTTTTT
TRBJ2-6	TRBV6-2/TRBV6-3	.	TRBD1	CASSYLVGQGTSSGANVLTF	TGTGCCAGCAGTTACCTCGTAGGACAGGGCACCTCATCTGGGGCCAACGTCCTGACTTTC
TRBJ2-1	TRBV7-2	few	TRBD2	CASSSKGLSGNEQFF	TGTGCCAGCAGCTCCAAGGGACTATCGGGCAATGAGCAGTTCTTC
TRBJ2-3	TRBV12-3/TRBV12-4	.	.	CASSPTYSTDTQYF	TGTGCCAGCAGCCCGACTTATAGCACAGATACGCAGTATTTT
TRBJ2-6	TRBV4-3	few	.	CASSQGRGQSTGANVLTF	TGCGCCAGCAGCCAAGGGCGGGGACAGTCAACAGGGGCCAACGTCCTGACTTTC
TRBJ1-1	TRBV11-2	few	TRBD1	CASSLAGQGNTEAFF	TGTGCCAGTAGCTTAGCAGGACAGGGGAACACTGAAGCTTTCTTT
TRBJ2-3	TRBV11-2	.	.	CASSSGQNTQYF	TGTGCCAGCAGCTCGGGACAAAATACGCAGTATTTT
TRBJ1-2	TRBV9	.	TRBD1	CASSVATGMSSDYGYTF	TGTGCCAGCAGCGTAGCGACAGGGATGAGTTCGGACTATGGCTACACCTTC
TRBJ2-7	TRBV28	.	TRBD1	CASSFPGGQGIDGEQYF	TGTGCCAGCAGTTTTCCCGGAGGACAGGGTATTGACGGCGAGCAGTACTTC
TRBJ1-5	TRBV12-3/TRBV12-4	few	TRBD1	CASSGDRGHQPQHF	TGTGCCAGCAGTGGGGACAGAGGCCATCAGCCCCAGCATTTT
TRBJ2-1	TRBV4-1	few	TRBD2	CASSQVLAGTYNEQFF	TGCGCCAGCAGCCAAGTCCTAGCGGGTACCTACAATGAGCAGTTCTTC
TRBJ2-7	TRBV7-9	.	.	CARVILRHSYEQYF	TGTGCCAGGGTTATCTTACGTCACTCCTACGAGCAGTACTTC
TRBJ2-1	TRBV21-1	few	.	CASSKVRQTNNEQFF	TGTGCCAGCAGCAAAGTGAGACAGACTAACAATGAGCAGTTCTTC
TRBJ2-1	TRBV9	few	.	CASNAGANEQFF	TGTGCCAGCAACGCAGGGGCGAATGAGCAGTTCTTC
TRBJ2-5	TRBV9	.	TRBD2	CASSFGLAGGPETQYF	TGTGCCAGCAGCTTCGGACTAGCGGGGGGGCCAGAGACCCAGTACTTC
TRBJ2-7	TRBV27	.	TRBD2	CASSSERTSGGAYEQYF	TGTGCCAGCAGTTCCGAACGCACTAGCGGGGGGGCCTATGAGCAGTACTTC